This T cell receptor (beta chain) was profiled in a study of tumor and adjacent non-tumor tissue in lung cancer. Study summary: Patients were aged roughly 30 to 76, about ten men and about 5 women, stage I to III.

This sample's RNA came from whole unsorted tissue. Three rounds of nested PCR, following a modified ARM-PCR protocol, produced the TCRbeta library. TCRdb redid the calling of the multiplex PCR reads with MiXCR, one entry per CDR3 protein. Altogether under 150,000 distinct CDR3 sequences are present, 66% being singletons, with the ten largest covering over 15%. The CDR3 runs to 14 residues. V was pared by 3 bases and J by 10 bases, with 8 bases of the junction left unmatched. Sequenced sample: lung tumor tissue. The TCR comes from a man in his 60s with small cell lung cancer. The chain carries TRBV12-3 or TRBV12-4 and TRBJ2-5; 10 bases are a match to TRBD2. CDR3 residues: CASSLVSGRQIQYF. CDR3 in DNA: TGTGCCAGCAGTTTGGTTAGCGGGAGGCAGATCCAGTACTTC.